This T cell receptor (beta chain) was identified during a study of shared clonotypes between healthy human individuals. Findings of the study overall: Represented diversity (both genetic and exposure-history) was limited by the small number of donors. Relative to their counterparts shared across all four donors, non-shared clonotypes exhibited diminished generation probabilities. Sorted-subset sequencing, rarefaction showed, was incomplete despite large depth. Sequencing depth was predicted to influence how clonotypes are shared among donors.

The protocol was immunoSEQ multiplex PCR, while the TCRdb copy is restricted to in-frame clones and leaves out a portion. The sample lists about 2 million clones, roughly 95% seen once, with roughly 1% in the top ten. Terminally differentiated effector memory CD45RA+ cells were left out of the naive CD8 fraction, which was CD45RO-negative and positively selected for CCR7. Worth noting for this clone: Its antigen remains unknown.

Germline-derived CDR1 and CDR2 are ENHRY and SYGVKD. The CDR3 covers 12 residues. V lost 6 bases to trimming and J lost 1 base, with 3 bases between them. This clonotype was obtained from a man younger than 35 in good health. The V gene is TRBV10-3, the J gene TRBJ2-2, with D unclear. Sequencing was performed on naive CD8+ T cells sorted from blood. The CDR3 sequence is CAIRGNTGELFF. CDR3 bases: TGTGCCATCAGGGGGAACACCGGGGAGCTGTTTTTT.